Listed below are T cell receptor beta chains from one sample, sequenced in a study of control samples from healthy donors and cancer patients. TCRdb's copy holds only in-frame clones and misses some; the assay was immunoSEQ multiplex PCR. The sample has 75,000 to 90,000 clones; about 88% are singletons. Sequenced: blood. These receptors all come from a middle-aged man in good health. CDR3s include the opening cysteine and the closing phenylalanine or tryptophan. The D gene is left open where the match is weak. The size of a clone is reported for some rows only, either as once, few or many, or as a class for expanded clones.

CDR3,DNA,size,J,V,D
CATEVSRGLIMNTEAFF,TGTGCCACCGAGGTGTCCAGGGGTTTGATAATGAACACTGAAGCTTTCTTT,few,TRBJ1-1,TRBV6-4,.
CASSSGVGQPQHF,TGCGCCAGCAGCTCCGGGGTTGGACAGCCCCAGCATTTT,once,TRBJ1-5,TRBV5-1,.
CASSQERFFNEQFF,TGTGCCAGCAGCCAAGAAAGGTTTTTCAATGAGCAGTTCTTC,.,TRBJ2-1,TRBV4-2,.
CASRRSNTGELFF,TGTGCCAGTAGGCGCTCGAACACCGGGGAGCTGTTTTTT,.,TRBJ2-2,TRBV19,.
CASGLVVDRGGLYGYTF,TGTGCTAGTGGTTTGGTAGTGGACAGGGGCGGACTCTATGGCTACACCTTC,.,TRBJ1-2,TRBV12-5,TRBD1
CASGLGVISSYEQYF,TGTGCTAGTGGTTTGGGGGTAATAAGCTCCTACGAGCAGTACTTC,.,TRBJ2-7,TRBV12-5,.
CASSNWEKLFF,TGTGCCAGCAGTAACTGGGAAAAACTGTTTTTT,.,TRBJ1-4,TRBV2,.
CASSQVGGDRRKNGYTF,TGCGCCAGCAGCCAAGTTGGCGGGGACAGGAGAAAAAATGGCTACACCTTC,.,TRBJ1-2,TRBV4-1,TRBD1
CASSRDYDFPTDTQYF,TGTGCCAGCAGCCGCGACTACGACTTTCCCACAGATACGCAGTATTTT,.,TRBJ2-3,TRBV7-9,.
CASSYWSSGETQYF,TGTGCCAGCAGTTACTGGAGCTCCGGGGAGACCCAGTACTTC,.,TRBJ2-5,TRBV6-2/TRBV6-3,.
CASSSRGDLNTEAFF,TGTGCCAGCAGTTCAAGGGGGGATTTGAACACTGAAGCTTTCTTT,.,TRBJ1-1,TRBV6-6,.
CSALTHYEQYF,TGCAGTGCTCTGACTCACTACGAGCAGTACTTC,.,TRBJ2-7,TRBV20-1,.
CASSYLQAELFF,TGTGCCAGCAGTTACCTACAGGCGGAGCTGTTTTTT,.,TRBJ2-2,TRBV6-6,.
CASKSYTGELFF,TGTGCCAGCAAGTCGTACACCGGGGAGCTGTTTTTT,.,TRBJ2-2,TRBV6-6,.
CASSLGWFGSQETQYF,TGTGCCAGCAGCTTAGGTTGGTTCGGCAGCCAAGAGACCCAGTACTTC,.,TRBJ2-5,TRBV7-2,.
CASSEPTGLADTQYF,TGTGCCAGCAGTGAACCGACAGGGTTGGCAGATACGCAGTATTTT,.,TRBJ2-3,TRBV6-1,TRBD1
CASSPTGVVTEAFF,TGTGCCAGCAGCCCAACAGGGGTGGTCACTGAAGCTTTCTTT,.,TRBJ1-1,TRBV7-9,TRBD1
CASTATNEKLFF,TGTGCCTCGACAGCAACTAATGAAAAACTGTTTTTT,.,TRBJ1-4,TRBV30,.
CASTQIVGSGEQYF,TGTGCCAGCACCCAGATCGTGGGCTCGGGCGAGCAGTACTTC,.,TRBJ2-7,TRBV6-6,.
CATSRRGGSEQYF,TGTGCCACCAGCCGAAGAGGGGGCTCCGAGCAGTACTTC,.,TRBJ2-7,TRBV15,TRBD1
CASSFGLAAYEQYF,TGTGCCAGCAGCTTTGGTCTAGCGGCCTACGAGCAGTACTTC,.,TRBJ2-7,TRBV11-2,TRBD2
CAWSLRGSGLFDQPQHF,TGTGCCTGGAGCCTCAGGGGGTCGGGGTTGTTCGATCAGCCCCAGCATTTT,.,TRBJ1-5,TRBV30,TRBD1
CASSYEGPNTEAFF,TGTGCCAGCAGTTACGAGGGCCCGAACACTGAAGCTTTCTTT,.,TRBJ1-1,TRBV6-5,.
CASSQGGDSPLHF,TGTGCCAGCAGCCAGGGTGGGGATTCACCCCTCCACTTT,.,TRBJ1-6,TRBV3-1/TRBV3-2,.
CASSFKTWGRNEKLFF,TGTGCCAGCAGTTTCAAAACATGGGGGAGGAATGAAAAACTGTTTTTT,.,TRBJ1-4,TRBV6-5,.
CASSYSVDSYTEAFF,TGTGCCAGCAGTTACTCAGTCGATTCCTACACTGAAGCTTTCTTT,.,TRBJ1-1,TRBV6-6,.
CASSAGTGSPLHF,TGTGCCAGCAGTGCAGGGACCGGTTCACCCCTCCACTTT,.,TRBJ1-6,TRBV25-1,.
CAISESYTTDTQYF,TGTGCCATCAGTGAGTCTTATACTACAGATACGCAGTATTTT,.,TRBJ2-3,TRBV10-3,.
CASNGGGKNQPQHF,TGTGCCAGCAACGGGGGCGGGAAGAATCAGCCCCAGCATTTT,.,TRBJ1-5,TRBV6-5,.
CASSLTQGQPQHF,TGTGCCAGCAGCCTCACCCAAGGGCAGCCCCAGCATTTT,.,TRBJ1-5,TRBV12-3/TRBV12-4,.
CASSELAPYEQYF,TGTGCCAGCAGTGAATTAGCCCCATACGAGCAGTACTTC,.,TRBJ2-7,TRBV2,.
CASSSSSYEQYF,TGTGCCAGCAGCTCCAGCTCCTACGAGCAGTACTTC,.,TRBJ2-7,TRBV6-2/TRBV6-3,.
CAWRQGTAGYTF,TGTGCCTGGAGACAGGGGACAGCCGGCTACACCTTC,.,TRBJ1-2,TRBV30,TRBD1
CASSLGQGLNTEAFF,TGCGCCAGCAGCTTGGGACAGGGCTTGAACACTGAAGCTTTCTTT,.,TRBJ1-1,TRBV5-1,TRBD1
CASSESGTGVTDTQYF,TGTGCCAGCAGCGAATCCGGGACGGGGGTCACAGATACGCAGTATTTT,.,TRBJ2-3,TRBV7-2,.
CASSLATGTLTYEQYF,TGCGCCAGCAGCTTGGCGACCGGGACACTAACCTACGAGCAGTACTTC,.,TRBJ2-7,TRBV5-1,.
CAWHRSYYGYTF,TGTGCCTGGCACAGGAGCTACTATGGCTACACCTTC,.,TRBJ1-2,TRBV30,.
CSVRGQGTSQNTEAFF,TGCAGCGTGAGGGGACAGGGAACATCGCAGAACACTGAAGCTTTCTTT,.,TRBJ1-1,TRBV29-1,TRBD1
CASSLDPDKTSTDTQYF,TGTGCCAGCAGCTTGGACCCTGATAAGACTAGCACAGATACGCAGTATTTT,.,TRBJ2-3,TRBV5-8,.
CASSGALGVGELFF,TGTGCCAGCAGTGGGGCCCTAGGCGTCGGGGAGCTGTTTTTT,once,TRBJ2-2,TRBV2,.
CAISVVAARDEQFF,TGTGCCATCAGTGTAGTCGCAGCGCGGGATGAGCAGTTCTTC,once,TRBJ2-1,TRBV10-3,.
CASSLVSSRDSPLHF,TGTGCCAGCAGCTTAGTCTCCAGTCGGGATTCACCCCTCCACTTT,.,TRBJ1-6,TRBV11-2,.
CASSSGTGSSTDTQYF,TGTGCCAGCAGCTCGGGGACAGGTTCTAGCACAGATACGCAGTATTTT,.,TRBJ2-3,TRBV5-6,TRBD1
CASSQLAGAPNEQYF,TGTGCCAGCAGCCAACTCGCGGGGGCTCCGAACGAGCAGTACTTC,few,TRBJ2-7,TRBV6-5,.
CATTRTGYTGELFF,TGTGCCACCACCCGGACAGGGTACACCGGGGAGCTGTTTTTT,once,TRBJ2-2,TRBV24-1,TRBD1
CSVLVNGGTHNEQFF,TGCAGCGTTCTAGTTAACGGGGGGACCCACAATGAGCAGTTCTTC,.,TRBJ2-1,TRBV29-1,TRBD2
CASSPEGYEQYF,TGTGCCAGCAGCCCCGAGGGGTACGAGCAGTACTTC,.,TRBJ2-7,TRBV7-9,.
CASSPPGGYEQYF,TGTGCCAGCAGCCCACCAGGCGGGTACGAGCAGTACTTC,few,TRBJ2-7,TRBV6-5,.
CASSQDLRALDTRALHF,TGCGCCAGCAGCCAAGATCTTCGGGCCCTGGATACGAGGGCCCTCCACTTT,.,TRBJ1-6,TRBV4-1,.
CASSGRTESNEQFF,TGTGCCAGCAGCGGACGGACAGAATCGAATGAGCAGTTCTTC,.,TRBJ2-1,TRBV9,.
CASSLTSEQYF,TGTGCCAGCAGCTTGACCTCTGAGCAGTACTTC,.,TRBJ2-7,TRBV5-6,.
CASSLVAGLRENIQYF,TGTGCCAGCAGTTTGGTCGCCGGCCTTCGCGAAAACATTCAGTACTTC,.,TRBJ2-4,TRBV6-5,.
CASSSRGSGANVLTF,TGTGCCAGCAGTTCCAGGGGGAGTGGGGCCAACGTCCTGACTTTC,.,TRBJ2-6,TRBV6-2/TRBV6-3,TRBD1
CASTPGQLYTF,TGTGCCAGCACACCGGGACAGCTCTACACCTTC,.,TRBJ1-2,TRBV6-5,TRBD1
CASSFVGGGPSDTEAFF,TGTGCCAGCAGCTTCGTAGGTGGGGGACCCTCAGACACTGAAGCTTTCTTT,.,TRBJ1-1,TRBV5-4,.